The T cell receptor (beta chain) described here comes from a study of blood T cell repertoires in COVID-19. Overall study: There were acute and convalescent COVID-19 samples, and they came from the United States, Italy and Spain. From T cells, B-cell-depleted T cells, or PBMCs came the material, which was cDNA or gDNA.

Clones were sequenced by immunoSEQ multiplex PCR, and TCRdb holds only the in-frame ones, with some missing. Among about 210,000 clones listed, roughly 90% were seen once. The germline CDR1 and CDR2 sequences are SGDLS and YYNGEE. Trimming removed 2 bases at V and 4 bases at J, with 7 bases between. The CDR3 has 13 amino acids. The sequence was obtained from a woman aged 40 to 55 with acute or convalescent COVID-19. The chain is built from TRBV9 and TRBJ1-3; no clear D. Material for sequencing was peripheral blood. CDR3 bases: TGTGCCAGCAGCGTGATCGGGGGAAACACCATATATTTT. This translates into CASSVIGGNTIYF.